A selection of T cell receptor beta chains follows, all from one sample in a study of OX40 agonist ivuxolimab in advanced cancers. The assay was immunoSEQ multiplex PCR, and TCRdb's table has in-frame clones only and misses some. The profile shows approximately 82,000 clones, roughly 86% of them singletons. The sequences come from CD4+ or CD8+ T cells sorted from blood, collected in a trial of the OX40 agonist ivuxolimab. These receptors originate from an adult with an advanced solid tumor such as melanoma, head and neck, liver or kidney cancer. Each CDR3 is given with its conserved first and last residue. The order of the fields is V gene, clone size, D gene, J gene, CDR3 protein, CDR3 DNA. The D gene is left open where the match is weak. For some rows the clone size is stated as once, few or many, or as a class when expanded; others skip it.

V: TRBV27
size: -
D: -
J: TRBJ2-5
CDR3: CASSYRRQARETQYF
DNA: TGTGCCAGCAGTTACCGAAGACAGGCGAGAGAGACCCAGTACTTC

V: TRBV11-2
size: -
D: -
J: TRBJ2-3
CDR3: CASSWGRHGDTDTQYF
DNA: TGTGCCAGCAGCTGGGGGCGGCACGGGGACACAGATACGCAGTATTTT

V: TRBV7-9
size: -
D: TRBD1
J: TRBJ1-1
CDR3: CASSQPGGTEAFF
DNA: TGTGCCAGCAGTCAGCCAGGGGGAACTGAAGCTTTCTTT

V: TRBV7-9
size: -
D: -
J: TRBJ1-6
CDR3: CASSLVHRDSPLHF
DNA: TGTGCCAGCAGCTTAGTGCACAGAGATTCACCCCTCCACTTT

V: TRBV9
size: -
D: TRBD1
J: TRBJ1-6
CDR3: CASSVADRGVSPLHF
DNA: TGTGCCAGCAGCGTAGCGGACAGGGGGGTTTCACCCCTCCACTTT

V: TRBV4-3
size: -
D: -
J: TRBJ2-1
CDR3: CASSQDNGLSSSYNEQFF
DNA: TGCGCCAGCAGCCAAGATAACGGACTATCTAGCTCCTACAATGAGCAGTTCTTC

V: TRBV5-6
size: -
D: -
J: TRBJ2-1
CDR3: CASSFRGQYNEQFF
DNA: TGTGCCAGCAGCTTCAGGGGTCAGTACAATGAGCAGTTCTTC

V: TRBV2
size: -
D: TRBD1
J: TRBJ2-2
CDR3: CASSAQTGVAGELFF
DNA: TGTGCCAGCTCTGCCCAGACAGGGGTAGCCGGGGAGCTGTTTTTT

V: TRBV18
size: -
D: -
J: TRBJ1-1
CDR3: CASSPGEMNTEAFF
DNA: TGTGCCAGCTCACCGGGGGAGATGAACACTGAAGCTTTCTTT

V: TRBV7-8
size: -
D: -
J: TRBJ1-2
CDR3: CASSRQGIIYGYTF
DNA: TGTGCCAGCAGCCGCCAGGGGATAATCTATGGCTACACCTTC

V: TRBV18
size: -
D: -
J: TRBJ1-4
CDR3: CASSPRGNANEKLFF
DNA: TGTGCCAGCTCACCTCGGGGGAATGCTAATGAAAAACTGTTTTTT

V: TRBV27
size: -
D: -
J: TRBJ1-1
CDR3: CASSLSGPNTEAFF
DNA: TGTGCCAGCAGTTTATCGGGACCTAACACTGAAGCTTTCTTT

V: TRBV6-1
size: -
D: TRBD1
J: TRBJ1-4
CDR3: CASSNRQGLEEKLFF
DNA: TGTGCCAGCAGTAACCGACAGGGGCTAGAAGAAAAACTGTTTTTT

V: TRBV6-5
size: -
D: -
J: TRBJ1-1
CDR3: CASSYGGVDSEAFF
DNA: TGTGCCAGCAGTTACGGGGGGGTGGACTCTGAAGCTTTCTTT

V: TRBV10-3
size: once
D: TRBD1
J: TRBJ1-5
CDR3: CAIRDRDNQPQHF
DNA: TGTGCCATCAGGGACAGGGACAATCAGCCCCAGCATTTT

V: TRBV10-3
size: -
D: TRBD1
J: TRBJ2-5
CDR3: CAISESLTTGKETQYF
DNA: TGTGCCATCAGTGAGTCTTTAACGACAGGGAAAGAGACCCAGTACTTC

V: TRBV5-4
size: once
D: TRBD1
J: TRBJ1-2
CDR3: CASSPDRVRYNSYGYTF
DNA: TGTGCCAGCAGCCCGGACAGGGTCAGGTATAACTCTTATGGCTACACCTTC

V: TRBV19
size: -
D: TRBD1
J: TRBJ1-5
CDR3: CASSIGTGGPQPQHF
DNA: TGTGCCAGTAGTATCGGGACAGGGGGGCCTCAGCCCCAGCATTTT

V: TRBV19
size: -
D: TRBD2
J: TRBJ2-1
CDR3: CATRLAGVGEQFF
DNA: TGTGCCACGCGACTAGCGGGAGTCGGGGAGCAGTTCTTC

V: TRBV9
size: -
D: -
J: TRBJ2-3
CDR3: CASSVATAGRYLTDTQYF
DNA: TGTGCCAGCAGCGTAGCTACGGCTGGACGATATCTCACAGATACGCAGTATTTT

V: TRBV4-1
size: -
D: -
J: TRBJ1-2
CDR3: CASSQGVSANYGYTF
DNA: TGCGCCAGCAGCCAAGGGGTCTCAGCTAACTATGGCTACACCTTC

V: TRBV19
size: -
D: -
J: TRBJ1-4
CDR3: CASSRQANEKLFF
DNA: TGTGCCAGTAGTCGACAGGCAAATGAAAAACTGTTTTTT

V: TRBV9
size: -
D: -
J: TRBJ1-6
CDR3: CASSLGPSYNSPLHF
DNA: TGTGCCAGCAGCCTCGGGCCCTCCTATAATTCACCCCTCCACTTT

V: TRBV5-1
size: -
D: -
J: TRBJ1-2
CDR3: CASSLVAALGVANYGYTF
DNA: TGCGCCAGCAGCTTGGTCGCCGCGCTCGGGGTAGCTAACTATGGCTACACCTTC

V: TRBV5-8
size: -
D: TRBD2
J: TRBJ2-2
CDR3: CASSPGLAGAGELFF
DNA: TGTGCCAGCAGCCCGGGACTAGCGGGGGCCGGGGAGCTGTTTTTT

V: TRBV30
size: -
D: -
J: TRBJ1-2
CDR3: CAWSVPGRRYGYTF
DNA: TGTGCCTGGAGTGTACCAGGGAGGAGGTATGGCTACACCTTC

V: TRBV7-2
size: -
D: TRBD1
J: TRBJ2-7
CDR3: CASSLVTGREQYF
DNA: TGTGCCAGCAGCTTAGTGACAGGGCGCGAGCAGTACTTC

V: TRBV6-1
size: -
D: -
J: TRBJ2-7
CDR3: CASSEWVFDGNPTYEQYF
DNA: TGTGCCAGCAGTGAATGGGTTTTTGACGGGAATCCTACCTACGAGCAGTACTTC

V: TRBV7-8
size: -
D: -
J: TRBJ2-1
CDR3: CASSSGLGVLIYNEQFF
DNA: TGTGCCAGCAGCTCGGGACTCGGAGTGCTGATTTACAATGAGCAGTTCTTC

V: TRBV10-1
size: -
D: TRBD2
J: TRBJ2-1
CDR3: CASSSGTSGYNEQFF
DNA: TGCGCCAGCAGCTCCGGGACTAGCGGGTACAATGAGCAGTTCTTC